The following is a T cell receptor (beta chain) sequence with its context. The template used for profiling TCR beta VDJ and CDR3 was genomic DNA. From the reads, TCRdb called clonotypes with MiXCR, one entry per CDR3 protein. The sample shows roughly 200,000 distinct CDR3 sequences, around 63% of them seen only once. The ends were cut back, 5 bases at V and 0 bases at J, with 12 bases in the middle. The CDR3 is 15 amino acids. In germline, CDR1 is SGHRS, CDR2 YFSETQ. The data were obtained in a study of CD8+CD57+ T cells in acquired aplastic anemia. Patients who underwent sequencing had shown CD8+CD57+ cell expansion by flow cytometry. Patients had received no therapy at the time of blood sampling.

The chain couples TRBV5-1 to TRBJ2-1; D tentatively reads TRBD1 or TRBD2 (6 bases each). This TCR was recovered from a human donor with aplastic anemia. The sample was sorted CD4+, CD8+, or CD8+CD57+ T cells (not recorded which) from PBMCs. CDR3 region: CASREGESSYNEQFF. Written as DNA, the CDR3 is TGCGCCAGCAGGGAGGGGGAGAGCTCCTACAATGAGCAGTTCTTC. The variable domain in full, with the rest retrieved from reference TRBV5-1 and TRBJ2-1, is KAGVTQTPRYLIKTRGQQVTLSCSPISGHRSVSWYQQTPGQGLQFLFEYFSETQRNKGNFPGRFSGRQFSNSRSEMNVSTLELGDSALYLCASREGESSYNEQFFGPGTRLTVL.